This T cell receptor (beta chain) was found in a study of cytomegalovirus exposure and HLA in healthy donors. Study findings and constraints: Later analysis identified about 18,000 TCR beta sequences associated with HLA alleles, using a false discovery rate threshold of 0.05.

Germline V gene lookup returns CDR1 MDHEN and CDR2 SYDVKM. Trimming removed 3 bases at V and 3 bases at J, with 9 bases between. This CDR3 is 13 amino acids long. PCR amplification relied on 60 Vbeta primers (plus 13 Jbeta primers). Profiling relied on immunoSEQ multiplex PCR, and the TCRdb table lists in-frame clones only, not all of them. The sample records approximately 100,000 clones, 80% to 85% being singletons. About this clone itself: Its antigen is as yet unknown.

Sample: PBMCs. The chain couples TRBV28 to TRBJ2-7; D might be TRBD1 (6 bases). This TCR was sampled from a woman aged 25 to 45 in good health and CMV-seronegative. DNA of the CDR3: TGTGCCAGCAGTTTCGGACAGATCTACGAGCAGTACTTC. Its protein product is CASSFGQIYEQYF.